This T cell receptor beta chain was documented in a study of blood T cell repertoires in COVID-19. At the level of the study: The samples span acute and convalescent COVID-19 from the United States, Italy and Spain. The cDNA or gDNA used as material had been derived from T cells, B-cell-depleted T cells, or PBMCs.

Seattle's cohort entered during active infection and was followed longitudinally. CDR1 and CDR2 from the germline V gene are SGHRS and YFSETQ. V gave up 4 bases and J gave up 7 bases; unmatched junction bases: 13. The CDR3 has 15 amino acids. Per the original data handling: For nucleated cells, counts were estimated from reference gene primer amplification. Assay used: immunoSEQ multiplex PCR; TCRdb lists only in-frame clones, some missing. That table gives V, J and clone size, and the DNA gave D and trimming. The sample yields around 150,000 clones, approximately 85% seen once. The clonotype was recovered from a woman aged 55 to 70 with COVID-19, enrolled during active disease. Sequencing was carried out using peripheral blood. The chain has TRBV5-1 and TRBJ1-1; TRBD1 matches at 7 bases. DNA for the CDR3: TGCGCCAGCAGCGTTCATACAGGGGACCTCTTTGAAGCTTTCTTT. As protein: CASSVHTGDLFEAFF.